This entry features one TCR beta chain sequence. Its antigen is as yet unknown. This sample was included in a study of vaccination and CD4 T cells after COVID-19. Study outcomes and limitations: Among those convalescent, a median around 89% of reactive clones emerged solely post-vaccination.

This CDR3 comprises 14 residues. Trimming stripped 4 bases from V and 6 bases from J, with 16 bases between. CDR1 SGHAT and CDR2 FQNNGV come from the germline V gene. As for treatment: roughly 10-day PBMC culture with coronavirus spike peptide pools or control peptides (ViraFEST assay). ViraFEST used peptide pools to expand antigen-specific T cells before TCR sequencing. An Oncomine TCR Beta short-read assay was used to sequence the DNA from cultured CD4+ T cells. TCRdb independently ran MiXCR on the PCR reads; one entry per CDR3 protein. The table records under 20,000 distinct CDR3 sequences, 54% of them present only once.

The specimen was CD4+ T cells from blood, cultured in vitro. This clonotype originated in a human donor who had recovered from COVID-19. This rearrangement joins TRBV11-2 to TRBJ2-7, with a possible D match to TRBD1 (6 bases). The DNA of the CDR3 is TGTGCCAGCAGCTCACTCAGGGGAACAGGCGAGCAGTACTTC. This translates into CASSSLRGTGEQYF.